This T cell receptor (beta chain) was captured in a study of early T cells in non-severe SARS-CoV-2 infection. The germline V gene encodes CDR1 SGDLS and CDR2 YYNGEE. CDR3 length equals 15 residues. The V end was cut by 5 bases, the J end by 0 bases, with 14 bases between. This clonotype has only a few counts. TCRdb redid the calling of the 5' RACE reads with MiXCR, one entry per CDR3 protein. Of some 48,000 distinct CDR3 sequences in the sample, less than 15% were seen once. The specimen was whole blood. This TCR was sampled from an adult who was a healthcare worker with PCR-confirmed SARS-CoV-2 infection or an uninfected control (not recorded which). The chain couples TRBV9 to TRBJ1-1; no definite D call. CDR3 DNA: TGTGCCAGCAGGTCCACAGCTCACATGAACACTGAAGCTTTCTTT. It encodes CASRSTAHMNTEAFF.